What follows is one T cell receptor beta chain and its context. This sample stems from a study of blood T cell repertoires in COVID-19. Study at large: Samples representing acute and convalescent COVID-19 were sourced from the United States, Italy and Spain.

The protocol was immunoSEQ multiplex PCR, while the TCRdb copy is restricted to in-frame clones and leaves out a portion. The table lists around 200,000 clones, roughly 86% of them singletons. J gave up 6 bases and V 5 bases, and 16 bases lay outside the gene matches. Per germline, CDR1 MDHEN and CDR2 SYDVKM. This CDR3 contains 17 residues. The age range of participants was 18 to 89 years, with residence in under 30 US areas. Participant reports of clinical history set cohort assignment. The source of this sequence is a middle-aged man with acute COVID-19. What was sequenced was PBMCs or T cells enriched from blood (not recorded which). The chain uses TRBV28 and TRBJ2-3; 8 nucleotides line up with TRBD2. For the CDR3, the DNA is TGTGCCAGCAGTCCCAGGGGAGCGGGAGTTTCTTCGGATACGCAGTATTTT. The encoded protein is CASSPRGAGVSSDTQYF.